This TCR beta chain was captured in a study of T cells in Graves' hyperthyroidism and ophthalmopathy. This CDR3 has 13 residues. The germline V and J ends were trimmed by 1 base and 8 bases, with 11 bases remaining between them. Germline CDR1 SGHTA, CDR2 FQGTGA. This clonotype was seen only a few times. The antigen is undetermined. RNA transcripts yielded amplified TCR beta CDR3 regions. TCR CDR3 regions were first amplified by RT-PCR with HTBI primers. TCRdb reanalysed the multiplex PCR reads using MiXCR and keeps one entry per CDR3 protein. The sample carries some 550,000 distinct CDR3 sequences, approximately 15% recorded once. Study observations and caveats: With a median lead of 6.5 months before onset, the model predicted ophthalmopathy. Expanded thyroid clonotypes (above 0.001) were mostly also found in blood.

The source material was blood. The TCR comes from a woman aged 40 to 49 with Graves' ophthalmopathy. This chain uses TRBV7-3 with TRBJ2-5; the D gene is possibly TRBD1 (5 bases). CDR3 nucleotides: TGTGCCAGCAGCTTAAATCTAGGGGAAACCCAGTACTTC. Residues: CASSLNLGETQYF. Full variable domain (remainder filled in from reference TRBV7-3 and TRBJ2-5): GAGVSQTPSNKVTEKGKYVELRCDPISGHTALYWYRQSLGQGPEFLIYFQGTGAADDSGLPNDRFFAVRPEGSVSTLKIQRTERGDSAVYLCASSLNLGETQYFGPGTRLLVL.